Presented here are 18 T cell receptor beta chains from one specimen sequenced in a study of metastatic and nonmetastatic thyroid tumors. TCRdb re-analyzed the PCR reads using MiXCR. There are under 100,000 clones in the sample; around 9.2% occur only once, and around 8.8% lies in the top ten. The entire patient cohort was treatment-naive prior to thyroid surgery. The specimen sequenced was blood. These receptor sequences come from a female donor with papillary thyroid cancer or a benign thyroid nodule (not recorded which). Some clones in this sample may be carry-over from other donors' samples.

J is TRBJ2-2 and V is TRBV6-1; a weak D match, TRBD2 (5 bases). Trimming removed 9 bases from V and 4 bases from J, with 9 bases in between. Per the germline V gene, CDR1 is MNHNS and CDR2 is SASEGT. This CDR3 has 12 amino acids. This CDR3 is CASGSFTGELFF. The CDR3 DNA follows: TGTGCCAGTGGGAGTTTCACCGGGGAGCTGTTTTTT.

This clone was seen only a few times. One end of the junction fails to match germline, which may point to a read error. CDR3 coding DNA: TGTGCCAGCAGTGAAGACGTAGGGCACTCCTATGGCTACATCTTC. Translated, it gives CASSEDVGHSYGYIF. The chain uses TRBV2 and TRBJ1-2; the D is unclear. CDR1 SNHLY and CDR2 FYNNEI come from the germline V gene. CDR3 length equals 15 residues.

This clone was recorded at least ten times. CDR3 in amino acids: CASSQVSIRTGPEAFF. The CDR3 DNA reads TGTGCCAGCAGCCAAGTCTCCATTAGGACAGGGCCTGAAGCTTTCTTT. The V gene is TRBV3-1, the J gene TRBJ1-1, with 8 bases matching TRBD1. This CDR3 comprises 16 residues. V lost 1 base, J lost 6 bases, and 10 bases stayed unmatched. Germline-derived CDR1 and CDR2 are LGHDT and YNNKEL (reference sequence).

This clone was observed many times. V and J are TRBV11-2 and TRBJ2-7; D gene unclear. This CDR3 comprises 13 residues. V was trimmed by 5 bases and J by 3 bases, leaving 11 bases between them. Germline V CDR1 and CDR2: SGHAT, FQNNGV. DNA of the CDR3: TGTGCCAGCAGCGCAGGACGGAACTACGAGCAGTACTTC. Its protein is CASSAGRNYEQYF.

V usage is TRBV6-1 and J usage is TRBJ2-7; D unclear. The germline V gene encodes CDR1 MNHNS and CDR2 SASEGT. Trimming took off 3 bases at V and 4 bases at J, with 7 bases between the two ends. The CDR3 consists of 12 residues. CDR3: CASSDGPYEQYF. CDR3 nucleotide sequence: TGTGCCAGCAGTGACGGACCTTACGAGCAGTACTTC.

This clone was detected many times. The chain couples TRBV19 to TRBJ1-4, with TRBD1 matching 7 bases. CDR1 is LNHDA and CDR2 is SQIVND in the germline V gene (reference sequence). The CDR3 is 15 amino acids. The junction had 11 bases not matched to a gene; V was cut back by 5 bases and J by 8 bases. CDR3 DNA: TGTGCCAGTAGTTCCAACACAGGGGTAGGGGAAAAACTGTTTTTT. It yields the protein CASSSNTGVGEKLFF.

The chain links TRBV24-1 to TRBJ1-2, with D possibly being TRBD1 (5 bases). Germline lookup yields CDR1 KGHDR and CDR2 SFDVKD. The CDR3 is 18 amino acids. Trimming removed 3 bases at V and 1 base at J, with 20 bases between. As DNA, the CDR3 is TGTGCCACCAGTGATGAGGAAGGGTGGAGAGGGGATAACTATGGCTACACCTTC. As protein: CATSDEEGWRGDNYGYTF.

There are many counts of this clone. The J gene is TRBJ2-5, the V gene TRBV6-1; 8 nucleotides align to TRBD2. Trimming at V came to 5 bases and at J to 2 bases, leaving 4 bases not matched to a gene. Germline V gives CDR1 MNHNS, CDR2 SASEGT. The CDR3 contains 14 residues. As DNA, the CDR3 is TGTGCCAGCAGTTTAGGGACTAGACAAGAGACCCAGTACTTC. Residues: CASSLGTRQETQYF.

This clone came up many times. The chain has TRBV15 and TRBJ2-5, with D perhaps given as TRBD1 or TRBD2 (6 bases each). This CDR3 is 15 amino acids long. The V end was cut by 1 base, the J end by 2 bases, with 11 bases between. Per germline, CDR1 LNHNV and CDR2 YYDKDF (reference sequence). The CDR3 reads CATSRGEGGQETQYF. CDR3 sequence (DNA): TGTGCCACCAGCAGAGGCGAGGGGGGACAAGAGACCCAGTACTTC.

The CDR3 nucleotides read TGTGCCAGCAGCTCCGGGGGAAGCTATGGCTACACCTTC. This translates into CASSSGGSYGYTF. J is TRBJ1-2 and V is TRBV6-1; TRBD1 is a possible D gene (5 bases). CDR1 is MNHNS and CDR2 is SASEGT in the germline V gene. CDR3 length equals 13 residues. Trimming shortened V by 6 bases and J by 4 bases, and 12 bases separated the two germline ends.

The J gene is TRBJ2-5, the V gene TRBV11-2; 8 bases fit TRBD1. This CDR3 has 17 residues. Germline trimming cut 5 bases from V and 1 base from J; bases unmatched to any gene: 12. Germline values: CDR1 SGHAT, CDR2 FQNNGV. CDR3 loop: CASSPPGQGSGQETQYF. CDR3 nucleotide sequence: TGTGCCAGCAGCCCCCCCGGACAGGGATCGGGCCAAGAGACCCAGTACTTC.

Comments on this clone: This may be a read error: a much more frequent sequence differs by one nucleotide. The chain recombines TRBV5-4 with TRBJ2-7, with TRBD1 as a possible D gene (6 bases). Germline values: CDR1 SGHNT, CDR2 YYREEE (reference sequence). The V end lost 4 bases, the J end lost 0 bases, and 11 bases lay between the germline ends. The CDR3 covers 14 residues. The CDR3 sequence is CASSGRDNSYEQYF. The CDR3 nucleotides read TGTGCCAGCAGCGGCCGGGACAACTCCTACGAGCAGTACTTC.

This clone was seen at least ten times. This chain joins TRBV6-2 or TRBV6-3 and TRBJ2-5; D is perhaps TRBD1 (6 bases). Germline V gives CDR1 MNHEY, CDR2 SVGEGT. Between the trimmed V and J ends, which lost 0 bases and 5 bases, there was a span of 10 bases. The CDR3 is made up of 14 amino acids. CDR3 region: CASSYSRGMETQYF. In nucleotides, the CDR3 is TGTGCCAGCAGTTACTCAAGGGGGATGGAGACCCAGTACTTC.

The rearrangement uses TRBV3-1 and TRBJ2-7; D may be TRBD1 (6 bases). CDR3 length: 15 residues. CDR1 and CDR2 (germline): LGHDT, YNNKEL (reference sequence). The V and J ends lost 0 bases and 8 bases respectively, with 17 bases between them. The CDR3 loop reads CASSQDPLRGGKQYF. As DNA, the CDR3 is TGTGCCAGCAGCCAAGATCCTTTGCGAGGGGGAAAGCAGTACTTC.

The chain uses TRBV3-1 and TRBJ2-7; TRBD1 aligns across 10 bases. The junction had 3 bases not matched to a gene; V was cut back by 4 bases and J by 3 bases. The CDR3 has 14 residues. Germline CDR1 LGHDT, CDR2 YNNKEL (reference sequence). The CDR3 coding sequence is TGTGCCAGCAGCCCGAGGACAGGGGGCTACGAGCAGTACTTC. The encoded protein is CASSPRTGGYEQYF.

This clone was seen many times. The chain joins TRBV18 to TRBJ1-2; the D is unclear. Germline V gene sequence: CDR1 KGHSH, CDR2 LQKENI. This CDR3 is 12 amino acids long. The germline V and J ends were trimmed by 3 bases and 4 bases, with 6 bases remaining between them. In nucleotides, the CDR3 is TGTGCCAGCTCACCGTGGATCTATGGCTACACCTTC. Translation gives CASSPWIYGYTF.

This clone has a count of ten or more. CDR3 coding DNA: TGTGCCAGCAGCTCGATGGGCGGCGGGGGGGAGACCCAGTACTTC. This encodes CASSSMGGGGETQYF. The chain is built from TRBV6-1 and TRBJ2-5; 8 nucleotides line up with TRBD2. The CDR3 covers 15 residues. V shed 6 bases, J shed 5 bases, and the junction held 11 bases outside the gene matches. Germline V gene lookup returns CDR1 MNHNS and CDR2 SASEGT.

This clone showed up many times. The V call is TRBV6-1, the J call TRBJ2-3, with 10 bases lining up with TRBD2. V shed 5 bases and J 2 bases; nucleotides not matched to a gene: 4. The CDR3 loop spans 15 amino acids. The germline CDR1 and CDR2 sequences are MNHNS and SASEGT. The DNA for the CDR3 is TGTGCCAGCAGTTCAGCGGGGGGGAACACAGATACGCAGTATTTT. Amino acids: CASSSAGGNTDTQYF.